Each of the 25 T cell receptor beta chains below was sequenced from the same sample in a study of T cell repertoires in cytomegalovirus infection. One entry per CDR3 protein results from TCRdb running MiXCR on the reads. The sample carries hundreds of thousands of distinct CDR3 sequences, less than 40% recorded once. The sample taken for sequencing was PBMCs. These receptors all stem from a human donor in good health (CMV status not recorded). Some clones in this sample may be carry-over from other donors' samples.

As regards this clonotype: An end of the junction does not agree with germline; a read error may underlie this. The chain recombines TRBV5-1 with TRBJ2-7; TRBD2 aligns across 7 bases. Germline V gene lookup returns CDR1 SGHRS and CDR2 YFSETQ. This CDR3 has 15 residues. The CDR3 sequence is CASSLSPSGAYEQSF. The CDR3 DNA reads as TGCGCCAGCAGCTTGTCCCCTAGCGGAGCCTACGAGCAGTCCTTC. The whole variable domain, filled in from reference TRBV5-1 and TRBJ2-7, reads KAGVTQTPRYLIKTRGQQVTLSCSPISGHRSVSWYQQTPGQGLQFLFEYFSETQRNKGNFPGRFSGRQFSNSRSEMNVSTLELGDSALYLCASSLSPSGAYEQSFGPGTRLTVT.

This chain connects TRBV19 to TRBJ2-1; possible D gene TRBD2, 5 bases. CDR1 is LNHDA, CDR2 SQIVND, per germline (reference sequence). The CDR3 is 12 residues long. The V end lost 7 bases, the J end lost 2 bases, and 6 bases lay between the germline ends. The CDR3 nucleotides read TGTGCCAGTACCGGGACCTACAATGAGCAGTTCTTC. Its translation is CASTGTYNEQFF.

This chain uses TRBV6-5 with TRBJ2-4; 7 bases map to TRBD2. The CDR3 length is 14 residues. The V gene's germline CDR1 is MNHEY and CDR2 SVGAGI. V shed 6 bases, J shed 8 bases, and the junction held 10 bases outside the gene matches. The CDR3 DNA is TGTGCCAGCAGCCTTGAACTAGCGAAGGACATTCAGTACTTC. This translates into CASSLELAKDIQYF.

This chain connects TRBV28 to TRBJ2-3; 7 bases align to TRBD1. Trimming at V came to 0 bases and at J to 5 bases, leaving 2 bases not matched to a gene. The CDR3 length is 14 residues. CDR1 MDHEN and CDR2 SYDVKM come from the germline V gene. CDR3 sequence reads: CASSLWGDRDTQYF. In nucleotides, the CDR3 is TGTGCCAGCAGTTTATGGGGGGACAGAGATACGCAGTATTTT.

Remarks on this clonotype: One end of the junction is discordant with germline, which a read error may explain. V usage is TRBV7-2 and J usage is TRBJ2-7, with D unresolved. This CDR3 comprises 18 residues. Per germline, CDR1 SGHTA and CDR2 FQGNSA. The CDR3 loop reads CASSLISNRHLNPYAQYF. Written as DNA, the CDR3 is TGTGCCAGCAGCTTAATTTCAAATCGGCATTTAAACCCCTACGCGCAGTACTTC.

This clonotype was seen a handful of times. The V call is TRBV7-2, the J call TRBJ1-1, with unresolved D. The V end lost 1 base, the J end lost 1 base, and 7 bases lay between the germline ends. The CDR3 consists of 14 residues. Germline loops: CDR1 SGHTA, CDR2 FQGNSA. This CDR3 is CASSLGFSNTEAFF. Written as DNA, the CDR3 is TGTGCCAGCAGCTTAGGGTTCTCGAACACTGAAGCTTTCTTT.

There are many counts of this clonotype. The chain has TRBV7-2 and TRBJ2-5; D unresolved. Between the trimmed V and J ends, which lost 5 bases and 0 bases, there was a span of 4 bases. The CDR3 loop spans 12 amino acids. Looked up from germline, CDR1 is SGHTA and CDR2 is FQGNSA. CDR3 region: CASSPNQETQYF. The CDR3 nucleotides are TGTGCCAGCAGCCCCAACCAAGAGACCCAGTACTTC. Full variable domain (remainder filled in from reference TRBV7-2 and TRBJ2-5): GAGVSQSPSNKVTEKGKDVELRCDPISGHTALYWYRQSLGQGLEFLIYFQGNSAPDKSGLPSDRFSAERTGGSVSTLTIQRTQQEDSAVYLCASSPNQETQYFGPGTRLLVL.

The rearrangement links TRBV19 to TRBJ1-1; D not certain. CDR1 is LNHDA and CDR2 is SQIVND in the germline V gene (reference sequence). CDR3 length: 11 amino acids. Deletions cut 10 bases from V and 1 base from J, with 7 bases between. In DNA form, the CDR3 reads TGTGCCAAACCGGGGAACACTGAAGCTTTCTTT. Its protein is CAKPGNTEAFF.

The chain links TRBV20-1 to TRBJ2-3, with D possibly TRBD2 on 5 matching bases. V was shortened by 1 base and J by 4 bases, with 18 bases between the two germline ends. Germline-derived CDR1 and CDR2 are DFQATT and SNEGSKA (reference sequence). The CDR3 has 16 amino acids. The CDR3 sequence is CSARAPPNIAPDTQYF. DNA for the CDR3: TGCAGTGCTAGAGCCCCGCCTAACATAGCGCCAGATACGCAGTATTTT.

This clonotype was found a few times. The chain uses TRBV4-1 and TRBJ2-5; 7 positions agree with TRBD1. There are 15 residues in the CDR3. V lost 5 bases, J lost 1 base, and 7 bases stayed unmatched. Germline values: CDR1 MGHRA, CDR2 YSYEKL. The CDR3 sequence: CASSTLTGIQETQYF. DNA for the CDR3: TGCGCCAGCAGCACCCTGACAGGGATCCAAGAGACCCAGTACTTC.

This clonotype was seen a few times. The chain combines TRBV11-2 with TRBJ2-2; weak D call: TRBD1 (6 bases). In germline, CDR1 is SGHAT, CDR2 FQNNGV. The CDR3 totals 14 residues. V was trimmed by 5 bases and J by 4 bases, leaving 11 bases between them. The CDR3 loop reads CASSLTGTTGELFF. In DNA, the CDR3 is TGTGCCAGCAGCCTAACAGGGACCACCGGGGAGCTGTTTTTT.

The genes are TRBV6-4 and TRBJ1-4; D not resolved. The CDR3 is 10 residues long. Germline V gene lookup returns CDR1 MRHNA and CDR2 SNTAGT. The V end was cut by 10 bases, the J end by 16 bases, with 16 bases between. CDR3 DNA: TGTGCCAACTCGCCAGAAACCGAGTTTTTT. This encodes CANSPETEFF.

This clonotype has just a few counts. The V call is TRBV20-1, the J call TRBJ2-3; D may be TRBD2 (6 bases). V was trimmed by 0 bases and J by 0 bases, leaving 10 bases between them. The CDR3 totals 15 residues. Germline V gives CDR1 DFQATT, CDR2 SNEGSKA (reference sequence). The CDR3 loop is CSARDPRGSTDTQYF. The CDR3 DNA is TGCAGTGCTAGAGATCCGCGGGGAAGCACAGATACGCAGTATTTT.

The chain couples TRBV10-3 to TRBJ2-7; no clear D. V lost 6 bases, J lost 0 bases, and 6 bases lay in between. The CDR3 sequence is 12 residues long. Germline CDR1 is ENHRY and CDR2 is SYGVKD. CDR3 amino acids: CAISQTSYEQYF. In DNA form, the CDR3 reads TGTGCCATCAGCCAGACCTCCTACGAGCAGTACTTC.

This clonotype was seen more than once but under ten times. This chain links TRBV13 with TRBJ2-2; D remains ambiguous. This CDR3 has 13 amino acids. V lost 2 bases and J 6 bases, leaving 7 bases between the germline ends. The V gene's germline CDR1 is PRHDT and CDR2 FYEKMQ (reference sequence). The CDR3 DNA follows: TGTGCCAGCAGCTTAAGGTCGCCCGGGGAGCTGTTTTTT. Translating gives CASSLRSPGELFF.

A note on this clonotype: The CDR3 carries no conserved terminal phenylalanine or tryptophan, so it likely arises from a read error. This chain's CDR3 is CASSSGTVVSGANVLTV. In DNA, the CDR3 is TGTGCCAGCAGTTCCGGGACAGTGGTCTCTGGGGCCAACGTCCTGACTGTC. The chain recombines TRBV28 with TRBJ2-6; 7 bases agree with TRBD1. Germline loops: CDR1 MDHEN, CDR2 SYDVKM. The CDR3 has 17 amino acids. Trimming at V came to 4 bases and at J to 0 bases, leaving 6 bases not matched to a gene.

This clonotype was picked up many times. The genes are TRBV6-1 and TRBJ1-5; D is undetermined. The germline V and J ends were trimmed by 2 bases and 4 bases, with 0 bases remaining between them. This CDR3 contains 11 residues. CDR1 and CDR2 (germline): MNHNS, SASEGT. CDR3 nucleotide sequence: TGTGCCAGCAGTGAAAATCAGCCCCAGCATTTT. Protein sequence: CASSENQPQHF.

This clonotype has a handful of counts. The rearrangement links TRBV6-5 to TRBJ1-4, with 10 bases fitting TRBD1. The trim removed 5 bases at V and 7 bases at J, leaving 7 bases unmatched. This CDR3 comprises 15 residues. Germline CDR1 is MNHEY and CDR2 is SVGAGI. CDR3 sequence reads: CASSPQTGGAEKLFF. For the CDR3, the DNA is TGTGCCAGCAGTCCCCAGACAGGGGGCGCTGAAAAACTGTTTTTT.

The chain uses TRBV4-1 and TRBJ2-1; D is ambiguous. The germline V and J ends were trimmed by 0 bases and 0 bases, with 15 bases remaining between them. Per germline, CDR1 MGHRA and CDR2 YSYEKL. This CDR3 comprises 18 residues. In nucleotides, the CDR3 is TGCGCCAGCAGCCAAGATCTCGGCGGAGAGACCTCCTACAATGAGCAGTTCTTC. This translates into CASSQDLGGETSYNEQFF.

This chain links TRBV12-3 or TRBV12-4 with TRBJ2-7; TRBD2 aligns across 11 bases. The CDR3 is 14 residues long. V dropped 6 bases and J dropped 5; count of bases not matched to a gene: 6. CDR3 amino acids: CASRRTSGGDEQYF. Written as DNA, the CDR3 is TGTGCCAGCAGACGTACTAGCGGGGGAGACGAGCAGTACTTC.

There are a few counts of this clonotype. The chain couples TRBV7-9 to TRBJ1-1; TRBD1 might be the D (6 bases). Germline loops: CDR1 SEHNR, CDR2 FQNEAQ (reference sequence). The CDR3 runs 16 residues. V was clipped by 4 bases and J by 0 bases, with 15 bases between them. The CDR3 coding sequence is TGTGCCAGCAGCTCGGACGAGGGGACATTGAACACTGAAGCTTTCTTT. It specifies CASSSDEGTLNTEAFF.

This clonotype was seen a few times. This rearrangement joins TRBV6-1 to TRBJ1-1; D perhaps matches TRBD1 (5 bases). This CDR3 comprises 13 residues. The V end lost 0 bases, the J end lost 9 bases, and 11 bases lay between the germline ends. Germline V CDR1 and CDR2: MNHNS, SASEGT. The CDR3 loop reads CASSEARGAKAFF. CDR3 DNA: TGTGCCAGCAGTGAAGCCAGAGGGGCTAAAGCTTTCTTT.

This clonotype was seen a handful of times. This chain links TRBV20-1 with TRBJ2-3; 11 nucleotides agree with TRBD2. Germline V gene lookup returns CDR1 DFQATT and CDR2 SNEGSKA (reference sequence). V shed 1 base and J 6 bases; nucleotides not matched to a gene: 9. The CDR3 spans 16 residues. The CDR3 sequence: CSARGSSGGYHDTQYF. The CDR3 DNA follows: TGCAGTGCTAGAGGTTCTAGCGGGGGGTACCACGATACGCAGTATTTT.

A few counts support this clonotype. The rearrangement joins TRBV27 to TRBJ2-3; TRBD1 might be the D (6 bases). The CDR3 has 17 residues. V was trimmed by 0 bases and J by 0 bases, leaving 13 bases between them. Germline CDR1 and CDR2: MNHEY and SMNVEV (reference sequence). Here the CDR3 reads CASSLSSTGFSTDTQYF. Here the CDR3 DNA reads TGTGCCAGCAGTTTATCGTCGACAGGATTTAGCACAGATACGCAGTATTTT.

As to this clonotype: The CDR3 ends on some other residue instead of the conserved phenylalanine or tryptophan, so this is likely a read error. This chain uses TRBV7-4 with TRBJ1-3; D unclear. This CDR3 spans 13 amino acids. Trimming shortened V by 8 bases and J by 0 bases, and 8 bases separated the two germline ends. CDR1 and CDR2 (germline): SGHVT, SQSDAQ. The CDR3: CASGVSSGNTIYL. CDR3 nucleotides: TGTGCCAGCGGCGTGAGCTCTGGAAACACCATATATTTG.